This entry lists 13 T cell receptor beta chains sequenced from one sample in a study of T-cell memory formation after mild COVID-19. MiXCR, applied by TCRdb to the 5' RACE reads, yields one record per CDR3 protein. The sample contains approximately 210,000 distinct CDR3 sequences, about 10% of which appear only once. The specimen was PBMCs or a T cell subset sorted from them (not recorded which). These receptors came from a man aged 18 to 29 who had mild COVID-19 (a few samples of this study predate the infection). Cell type and time point are not known.

V is TRBV4-1 and J is TRBJ2-5, with 9 bases that match TRBD2. Losses at the gene ends were 3 bases for V and 7 bases for J; bases not matched to a gene: 12. The germline gives CDR1 MGHRA, CDR2 YSYEKL. CDR3 size: 16 residues. The CDR3: CASSQETSGGFWTQYF. The CDR3 coding sequence is TGCGCCAGCAGCCAGGAGACTAGCGGAGGATTTTGGACCCAGTACTTC.

The chain links TRBV6-2 or TRBV6-3 to TRBJ2-3, with 11 positions matching TRBD2. J was trimmed by 1 base and V by 8 bases; bases with no gene match: 2. The CDR3 loop spans 14 amino acids. In germline, CDR1 is MNHEY, CDR2 SVGEGT. CDR3 sequence: CASLTSGGTDTQYF. Written as DNA, the CDR3 is TGTGCCAGCCTGACTAGCGGGGGCACAGATACGCAGTATTTT.

The chain joins TRBV20-1 to TRBJ2-1, with a tentative D call TRBD2 (6 bases). The CDR3 is 14 amino acids. CDR1 and CDR2 from the germline V gene are DFQATT and SNEGSKA (reference sequence). The CDR3 nucleotides are TGCAGCGCCCAGACTAGGCCTGTGGCCAATGAGCAGTTCTTC. It translates to CSAQTRPVANEQFF.

This clonotype was seen ten or more times. This rearrangement joins TRBV6-2 or TRBV6-3 to TRBJ2-5; 7 bases align to TRBD1. CDR1 is MNHEY, CDR2 SVGEGT, per germline. With V trimmed by 3 bases and J by 5 bases, 9 bases remained unmatched. This CDR3 has 15 residues. The CDR3 DNA reads as TGTGCCAGCAGTTATGGAGACAGGGATCCGGAGACCCAGTACTTC. Its translation is CASSYGDRDPETQYF.

This clonotype was observed many times. This chain connects TRBV29-1 to TRBJ2-4, with D possibly being TRBD1 (7 bases). Per germline, CDR1 SQVTM and CDR2 ANQGSEA. CDR3 length: 14 amino acids. V was shortened by 4 bases and J by 7 bases, with 17 bases between the two germline ends. DNA for the CDR3: TGCAGCGTTGCAACCCTGACAGGGAGGAACATTCAGTACTTC. Its protein is CSVATLTGRNIQYF.

This clonotype was counted many times. V usage is TRBV5-1 and J usage is TRBJ1-2; D is perhaps TRBD1 (5 bases). Trimming took off 2 bases at V and 6 bases at J, with 11 bases between the two ends. Germline values: CDR1 SGHRS, CDR2 YFSETQ. The CDR3 consists of 13 residues. The CDR3, as DNA: TGCGCCAGCAGCTTCGAGACAGAAGATGGCTACACCTTC. Its translation: CASSFETEDGYTF. The full variable domain, its missing parts supplied by reference TRBV5-1 and TRBJ1-2, is KAGVTQTPRYLIKTRGQQVTLSCSPISGHRSVSWYQQTPGQGLQFLFEYFSETQRNKGNFPGRFSGRQFSNSRSEMNVSTLELGDSALYLCASSFETEDGYTFGSGTRLTVV.

The chain employs TRBV7-2 and TRBJ1-6; no definite D call. The CDR3 loop spans 13 amino acids. Deletions cut 5 bases from V and 7 bases from J, with 9 bases between. CDR1 is SGHTA, CDR2 FQGNSA, per germline. The CDR3 is CASSDQQNSPLHF. The CDR3 nucleotides are TGTGCCAGCAGCGATCAGCAGAATTCACCCCTCCACTTT.

This clonotype was counted a few times. The CDR3 DNA is TGCGCCAGCAGTGGCGGTTACGAGCAGTACGTC. Its protein is CASSGGYEQYV. The chain is built from TRBV10-2 and TRBJ2-7; no clear D. V lost 4 bases to trimming and J lost 4 bases, with 5 bases between them. The CDR3 runs 11 residues. CDR1 is WSHSY and CDR2 is SAAADI in the germline V gene.

In its sample, this clonotype was seen a few times. The chain couples TRBV6-5 to TRBJ1-2; no definite D call. CDR3 length: 13 amino acids. CDR1 MNHEY and CDR2 SVGAGI come from the germline V gene. Trimming shortened V by 4 bases and J by 8 bases, and 14 bases separated the two germline ends. CDR3 sequence: CASSSSAGYGYTF. CDR3 coding DNA: TGTGCCAGCAGTTCCTCCGCGGGGTACGGCTACACCTTC.

V gene TRBV4-1 combines with J gene TRBJ2-2; 9 nucleotides agree with TRBD1. Looked up from germline, CDR1 is MGHRA and CDR2 is YSYEKL. This CDR3 has 15 amino acids. The V gene end was trimmed by 3 bases and the J gene end by 6 bases; junction bases not matched to a gene: 5. CDR3 bases: TGCGCCAGCAGCCAGGGACAGGGTCCAGCCGGGGAGCTGTTTTTT. It yields the protein CASSQGQGPAGELFF.

This clonotype showed up just a few times. The chain carries TRBV10-3 and TRBJ1-2, with 7 bases aligning to TRBD1. Trimming took 2 bases from V and 5 from J; bases not matched to a gene: 8. The CDR3 length is 15 residues. Germline assignment: CDR1 ENHRY and CDR2 SYGVKD. CDR3 region: CAISEPGTDTYGYTF. DNA for the CDR3: TGTGCCATCAGTGAGCCGGGGACAGACACTTATGGCTACACCTTC.

This clonotype was detected ten times or more. The rearrangement joins TRBV7-2 to TRBJ2-1; D is unclear. The germline CDR1 and CDR2 sequences are SGHTA and FQGNSA. V was cut by 6 bases and J by 4 bases, with 13 bases left in between. The CDR3 has 14 amino acids. CDR3 coding DNA: TGTGCCAGCAGGGACCCGGGCGCGTACAATGAGCAGTTCTTC. This encodes CASRDPGAYNEQFF.

V and J are TRBV4-2 and TRBJ2-7; 12 nucleotides align to TRBD1. The junction had 12 bases not matched to a gene; V was cut back by 4 bases and J by 2 bases. Germline V gene lookup returns CDR1 LGHNA and CDR2 YNFKEQ. The CDR3 length is 18 residues. CDR3 DNA: TGTGCCAGCAGCCTCAGAAGTATGGGACAGGGGGCAACCTACGAGCAGTACTTC. Residues: CASSLRSMGQGATYEQYF.